One sample yielded the 8 T cell receptor beta chains listed below, sequenced in a study of T cell responses to AZD1222 COVID-19 vaccine. Clones were sequenced by immunoSEQ multiplex PCR, and TCRdb holds only the in-frame ones, with some missing. The sample records about 110,000 clones, about four fifths being singletons. Source: peripheral blood, taken on day 0 of AZD1222 vaccination. The source of these receptors is an adult in good health.

This clone has only one observation. J is TRBJ1-2 and V is TRBV5-6; D not resolved. CDR1 is SGHDT and CDR2 is YYEEEE in the germline V gene. V was trimmed by 0 bases and J by 7 bases, leaving 10 bases between them. This CDR3 has 13 amino acids. This CDR3 reads CASSLGSTPGYTF. The DNA of the CDR3 is TGTGCCAGCAGCTTGGGAAGTACTCCTGGCTACACCTTC.

The CDR3 bases are TGTGCCAGCAGCCCGGCCGGGACAGGGAACTATGGCTACACCTTC. It encodes CASSPAGTGNYGYTF. The gene calls are TRBV7-9 and TRBJ1-2, with 9 bases lining up with TRBD1. From germline, CDR1 is SEHNR and CDR2 FQNEAQ (reference sequence). This CDR3 spans 15 amino acids. V gave up 5 bases and J gave up 2 bases; unmatched junction bases: 6.

The chain uses TRBV6-6 and TRBJ1-1; D might be TRBD1 (5 bases). CDR3 size: 14 residues. Trimming took 8 bases from V and 1 from J, leaving 14 bases between them. Germline CDR1 reads MNHNY; CDR2 reads SVGAGI (reference sequence). This chain's CDR3 is CASSSGVRNTEAFF. The CDR3 DNA is TGTGCCAGCTCCTCGGGGGTGAGGAACACTGAAGCTTTCTTT.

This rearrangement joins TRBV28 to TRBJ1-2, with D unclear. Germline CDR1 and CDR2: MDHEN and SYDVKM. Between the trimmed V and J ends, which lost 7 bases and 0 bases, there was a span of 6 bases. CDR3 length: 12 amino acids. The chain's CDR3 is CASTTTNYGYTF. The CDR3 DNA sequence: TGTGCCAGCACAACAACTAACTATGGCTACACCTTC.

This sequence joins TRBV4-2 and TRBJ1-6, with a tentative D call TRBD1 (5 bases). The germline V gene encodes CDR1 LGHNA and CDR2 YNFKEQ. Trimming took off 0 bases at V and 7 bases at J, with 10 bases between the two ends. The CDR3 spans 15 residues. CDR3 region: CASSQEGTGNSPLHF. The CDR3 DNA sequence: TGTGCCAGCAGCCAAGAAGGGACGGGGAATTCACCCCTCCACTTT.

The V and J genes are TRBV5-1 and TRBJ2-5, with TRBD1 identical over 8 bases. Germline CDR1 is SGHRS and CDR2 is YFSETQ. Trimming took 4 bases from V and 4 from J; bases not matched to a gene: 6. This CDR3 is 14 amino acids long. CDR3 in DNA: TGCGCCAGCAGCGGGTGGACAGGGAGAGAGACCCAGTACTTC. This translates into CASSGWTGRETQYF. Using reference TRBV5-1 and TRBJ2-5 for the parts outside the CDR3, the full variable domain is KAGVTQTPRYLIKTRGQQVTLSCSPISGHRSVSWYQQTPGQGLQFLFEYFSETQRNKGNFPGRFSGRQFSNSRSEMNVSTLELGDSALYLCASSGWTGRETQYFGPGTRLLVL.

This sequence joins TRBV6-5 and TRBJ1-5; D perhaps matches TRBD1 (6 bases). Trimming shortened V by 4 bases and J by 1 base, and 14 bases separated the two germline ends. The CDR3 is 16 amino acids. Germline CDR1 is MNHEY and CDR2 is SVGAGI. CDR3 in DNA: TGTGCCAGCAGTTTCGTAGGGGGGGAGAGCAATCAGCCCCAGCATTTT. Translating gives CASSFVGGESNQPQHF.

V and J are TRBV11-3 and TRBJ2-7; 11 bases map to TRBD2. V gave up 4 bases and J gave up 7 bases; unmatched junction bases: 3. The CDR3 has 13 residues. CDR1 SGHNT and CDR2 YENEEA come from the germline V gene. DNA of the CDR3: TGTGCCAGCAGCTCCTTAGCGGGAGGGGAGCAGTACTTC. As protein: CASSSLAGGEQYF.